This T cell receptor (beta chain) is from a study of lymphopenia after photon versus proton radiotherapy. This clone was detected only once. Using immunoSEQ multiplex PCR, the repertoire was profiled, and TCRdb retains in-frame clones only, with some absent. The repertoire holds 30,000 to 35,000 clones, with roughly 89% as singletons. The sequence was collected from an older woman with pancreatic cancer. Some clones in this sample may be carry-over from other donors' samples. The sample consisted of peripheral blood, taken from a patient treated with proton-based radiotherapy.

As DNA, the CDR3 is TGTGCCTGGTTCCTCAGCGGGCCGACAGGTGAGCAGTTCTTC. Residues: CAWFLSGPTGEQFF. This chain joins TRBV30 and TRBJ2-1, with D perhaps given as TRBD1 or TRBD2 (6 bases each). The CDR3 contains 14 residues. V dropped 5 bases and J dropped 9 bases, with 20 bases sitting between them. Germline V lookup: CDR1 GTSNPN, CDR2 SVGIG (reference sequence).